The present T cell receptor (beta chain) was sequenced within a study of Ad26.COV2.S vaccination and SARS-CoV-2 variants. In the study overall: Among those in the COV1001 Ad26.COV2.S trial arm was the donor.

Assay: immunoSEQ multiplex PCR; the TCRdb copy retains only in-frame clones and omits some. The sample shows 300,000 to 400,000 clones, about 88% of them seen only once. Treatment defined: over 15 received Ad26.COV2.S at low or high dose, single or two shots; a few received placebo; per-sample allocation not given. Each sample was drawn 63 days after the first injection (of vaccine or placebo). Trimming left V 2 bases short and J 0 bases short, with 16 bases between. CDR1 MDHEN and CDR2 SYDVKM come from the germline V gene. The CDR3 contains 17 residues. V usage is TRBV28 and J usage is TRBJ1-1; a weak D match, TRBD1 (5 bases). This sequence was found in a person between 18 and 60 years old who received the Ad26.COV2.S COVID-19 vaccine or a placebo. The source was peripheral blood, collected in a trial of Ad26.COV2.S vaccine versus placebo. The CDR3 DNA sequence: TGTGCCAGCAGTTTAATTCCGGGGACCTCGATGAACACTGAAGCTTTCTTT. Translating it yields CASSLIPGTSMNTEAFF.